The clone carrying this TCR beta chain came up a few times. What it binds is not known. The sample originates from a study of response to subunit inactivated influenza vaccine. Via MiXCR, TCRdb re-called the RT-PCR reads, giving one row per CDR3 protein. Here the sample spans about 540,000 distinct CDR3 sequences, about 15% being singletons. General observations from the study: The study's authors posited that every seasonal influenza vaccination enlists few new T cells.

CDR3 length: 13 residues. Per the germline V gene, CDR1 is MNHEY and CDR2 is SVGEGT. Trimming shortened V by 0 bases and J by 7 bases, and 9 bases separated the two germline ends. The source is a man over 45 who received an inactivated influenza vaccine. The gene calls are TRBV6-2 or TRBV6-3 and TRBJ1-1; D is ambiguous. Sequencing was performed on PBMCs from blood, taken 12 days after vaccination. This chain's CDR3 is CASSYSEVNEAFF. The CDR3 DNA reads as TGTGCCAGCAGTTACTCGGAAGTTAATGAAGCTTTCTTT.